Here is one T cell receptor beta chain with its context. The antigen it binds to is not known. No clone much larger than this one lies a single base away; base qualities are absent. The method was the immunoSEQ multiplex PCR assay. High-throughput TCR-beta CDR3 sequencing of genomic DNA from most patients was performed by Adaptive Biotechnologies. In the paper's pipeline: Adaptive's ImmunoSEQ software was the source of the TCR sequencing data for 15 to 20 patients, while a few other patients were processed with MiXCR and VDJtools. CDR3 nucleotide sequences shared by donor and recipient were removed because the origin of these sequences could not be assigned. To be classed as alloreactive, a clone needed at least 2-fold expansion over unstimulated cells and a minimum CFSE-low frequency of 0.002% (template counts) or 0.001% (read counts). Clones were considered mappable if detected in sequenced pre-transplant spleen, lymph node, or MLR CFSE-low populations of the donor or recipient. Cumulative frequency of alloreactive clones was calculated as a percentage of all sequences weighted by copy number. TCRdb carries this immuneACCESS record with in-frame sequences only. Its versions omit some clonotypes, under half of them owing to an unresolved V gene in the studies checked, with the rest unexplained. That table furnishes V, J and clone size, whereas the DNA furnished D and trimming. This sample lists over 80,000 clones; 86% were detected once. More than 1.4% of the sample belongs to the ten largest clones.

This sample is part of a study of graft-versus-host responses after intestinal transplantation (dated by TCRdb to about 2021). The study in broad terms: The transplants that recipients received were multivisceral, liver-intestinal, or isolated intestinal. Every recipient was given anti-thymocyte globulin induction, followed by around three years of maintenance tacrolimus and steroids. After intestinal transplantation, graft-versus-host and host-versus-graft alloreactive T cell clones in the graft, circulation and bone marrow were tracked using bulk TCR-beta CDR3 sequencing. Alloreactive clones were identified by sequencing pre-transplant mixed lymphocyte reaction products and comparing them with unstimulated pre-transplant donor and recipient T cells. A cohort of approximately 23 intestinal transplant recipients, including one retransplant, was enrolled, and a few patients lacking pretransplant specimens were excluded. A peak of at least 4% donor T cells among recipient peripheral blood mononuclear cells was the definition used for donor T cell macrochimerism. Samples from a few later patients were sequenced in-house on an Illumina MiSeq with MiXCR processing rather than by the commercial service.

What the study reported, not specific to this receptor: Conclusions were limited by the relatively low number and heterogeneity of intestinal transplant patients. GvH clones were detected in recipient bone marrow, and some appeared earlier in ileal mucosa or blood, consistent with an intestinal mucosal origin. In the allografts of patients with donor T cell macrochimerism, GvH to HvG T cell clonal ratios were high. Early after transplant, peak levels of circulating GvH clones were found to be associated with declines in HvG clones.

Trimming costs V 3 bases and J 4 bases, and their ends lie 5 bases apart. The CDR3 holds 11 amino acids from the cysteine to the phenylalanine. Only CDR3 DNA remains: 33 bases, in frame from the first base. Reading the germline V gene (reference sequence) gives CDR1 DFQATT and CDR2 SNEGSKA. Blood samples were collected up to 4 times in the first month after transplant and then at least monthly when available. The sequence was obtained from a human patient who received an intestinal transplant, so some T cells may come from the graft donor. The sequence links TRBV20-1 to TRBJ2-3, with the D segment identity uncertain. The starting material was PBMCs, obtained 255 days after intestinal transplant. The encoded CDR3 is CSAREPDTQYF. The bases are TGCAGTGCTAGGGAGCCAGATACGCAGTATTTT.